This T cell receptor beta chain derives from a study of blood T cell repertoires in COVID-19. The CDR3 has 16 amino acids. The ends were cut back, 5 bases at V and 2 bases at J, with 16 bases in the middle. The germline CDR1 and CDR2 sequences are SGHNT and YENEEA. Participants were aged about 18 to 89 years from around 25 US areas. Assignments of participants to cohorts depended upon their own reported clinical history. Symptom resolution, clearance, or two negative PCRs marked the recovered donors of Cohort 3. Here immunoSEQ multiplex PCR was the method, and the copy in TCRdb shows in-frame clones only, minus some. The data hold over 350,000 clones, with 88% observed a single time.

The source material was PBMCs or T cells enriched from blood (not recorded which). V is TRBV11-3 and J is TRBJ1-5, with a tentative D call TRBD1 (6 bases). The source is a woman under 30 who had recovered from COVID-19. For the CDR3, the DNA is TGTGCCAGCAGCATACTCCGGGACACCCGCAATCAGCCCCAGCATTTT. Amino acid sequence: CASSILRDTRNQPQHF.